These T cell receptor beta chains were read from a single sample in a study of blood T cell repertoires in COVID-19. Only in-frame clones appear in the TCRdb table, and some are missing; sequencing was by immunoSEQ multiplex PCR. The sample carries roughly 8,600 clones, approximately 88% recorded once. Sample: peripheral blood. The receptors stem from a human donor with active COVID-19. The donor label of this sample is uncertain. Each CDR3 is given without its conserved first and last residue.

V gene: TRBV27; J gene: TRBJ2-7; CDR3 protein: ASSYGGASYEQY
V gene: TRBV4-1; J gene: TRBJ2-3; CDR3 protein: ASSQVLRGTDTQY
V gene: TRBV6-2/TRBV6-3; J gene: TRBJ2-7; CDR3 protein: ASSSYQGSSYEQY
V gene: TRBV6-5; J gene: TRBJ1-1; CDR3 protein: ASSYGQTEAF
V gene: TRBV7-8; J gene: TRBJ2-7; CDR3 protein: ASSLADRAVYEQY
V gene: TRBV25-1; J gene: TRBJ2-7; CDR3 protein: ASSGGSIRYEQY
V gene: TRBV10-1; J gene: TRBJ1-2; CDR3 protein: APPDRCLGYT
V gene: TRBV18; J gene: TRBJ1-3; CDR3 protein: ASSPNQNRNSGNTIY
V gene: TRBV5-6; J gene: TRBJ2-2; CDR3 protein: ASTPWDRDTGELF
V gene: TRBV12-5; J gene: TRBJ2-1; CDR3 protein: ASGEGLEYNEQF
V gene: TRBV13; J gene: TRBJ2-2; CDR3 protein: ASSTGQGNTGELF
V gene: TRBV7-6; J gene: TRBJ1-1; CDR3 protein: ASSLATGWNTEAF
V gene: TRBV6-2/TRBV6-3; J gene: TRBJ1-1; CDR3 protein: ASSYGGLNTEAF
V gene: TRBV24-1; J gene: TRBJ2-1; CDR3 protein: ATSGRTGAHQETYNEQF
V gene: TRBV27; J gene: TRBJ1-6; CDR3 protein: ASSLTPGSYNSPLH
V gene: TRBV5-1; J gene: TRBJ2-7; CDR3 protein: ASSTGGSYEQY
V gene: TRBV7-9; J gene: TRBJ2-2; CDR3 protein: ASSSQAGELF
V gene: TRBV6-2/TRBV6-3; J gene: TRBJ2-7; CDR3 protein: ASSGAGDEQY
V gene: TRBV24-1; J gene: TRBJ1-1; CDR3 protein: ATSAQDTEAF
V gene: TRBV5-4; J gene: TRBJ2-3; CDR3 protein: ASSLKLADTDTQY
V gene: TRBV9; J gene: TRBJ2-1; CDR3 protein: ASSVYGGGPYNEQF
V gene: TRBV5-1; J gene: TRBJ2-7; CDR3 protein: ASSFQGAPYEQY
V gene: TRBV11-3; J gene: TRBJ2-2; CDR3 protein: ASSLVGGTSVLGELF
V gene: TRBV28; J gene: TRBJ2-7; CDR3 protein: ASHSTGSSYEQY
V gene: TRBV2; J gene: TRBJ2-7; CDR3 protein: ASRNPTGGSGYEQY
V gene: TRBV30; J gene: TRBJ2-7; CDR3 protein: AWTRGGYEQY
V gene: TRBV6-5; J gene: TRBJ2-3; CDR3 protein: ASSPWAPDTQY
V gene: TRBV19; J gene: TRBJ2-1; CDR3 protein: ASSTITGTANYNEQF
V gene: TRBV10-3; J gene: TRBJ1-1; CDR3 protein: AIRVAERRLSEHADDTEAF
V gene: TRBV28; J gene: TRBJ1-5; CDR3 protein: ASRSGTDYNQPQH
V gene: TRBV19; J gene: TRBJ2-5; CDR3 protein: ASKVPGGETQY
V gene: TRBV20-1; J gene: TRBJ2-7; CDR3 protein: SASPIQGSYEQY
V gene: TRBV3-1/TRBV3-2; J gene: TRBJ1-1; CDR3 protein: ASSQEGGLAF
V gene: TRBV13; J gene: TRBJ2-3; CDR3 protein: ASSRTGGSADTQY
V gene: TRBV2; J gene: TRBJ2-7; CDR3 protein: ASSLPRDSPRVSYEQY
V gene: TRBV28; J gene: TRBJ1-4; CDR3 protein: ASSQPGGKLGKLF
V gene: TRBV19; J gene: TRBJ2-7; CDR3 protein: ASNPGTDNYEQY
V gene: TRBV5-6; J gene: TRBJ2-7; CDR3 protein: ASSFRAGTGGYEQY
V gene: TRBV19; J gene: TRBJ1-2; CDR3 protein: ASSIVQVYTGGYT
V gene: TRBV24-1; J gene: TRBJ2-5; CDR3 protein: ATSDIAGGRETQY
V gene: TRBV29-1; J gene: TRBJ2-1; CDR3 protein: SVATSGSNNEQF
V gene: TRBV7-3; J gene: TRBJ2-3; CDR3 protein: ASSPSGSADTQY
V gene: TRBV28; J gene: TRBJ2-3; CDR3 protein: ASSETWGQVAADTQY
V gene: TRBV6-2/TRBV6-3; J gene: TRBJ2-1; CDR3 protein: ASSYGPISGEQF
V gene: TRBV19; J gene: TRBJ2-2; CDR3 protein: ASRPAVVGELF